This T cell receptor (beta chain) emerged from a study of blood T cell repertoires in COVID-19. Study-wide background: From the United States, Italy and Spain came samples of acute and convalescent COVID-19. In each case, the material was cDNA or gDNA derived from T cells, B-cell-depleted T cells, or PBMCs.

This clone was found once. The CDR3 length is 15 residues. Trimming took 2 bases from V and 5 from J, leaving 13 bases between them. Germline CDR1 LGHDT, CDR2 YNNKEL (reference sequence). In the source study's methods: Estimates of nucleated cell counts were drawn from the amplification of reference gene primers. Measured with immunoSEQ multiplex PCR; TCRdb has only the in-frame clones, and not every one. V, J and clone size are those of that table, while D and trimming were read from the DNA. Here the sample spans roughly 78,000 clones, roughly 89% being singletons. This chain links TRBV3-1 (or the pseudogene TRBV3-2) with TRBJ2-1; TRBD1 might be the D (6 bases). This TCR derives from a man aged 60-69 years with acute or convalescent COVID-19. Sequencing was carried out using peripheral blood. CDR3 in DNA: TGTGCCAGCAGCCAATCTTCAGGGGTTCACAATGAGCAGTTCTTC. It encodes CASSQSSGVHNEQFF.